The 21 T cell receptor beta chains given below trace back to one sample, sequenced in a study of patients and donors after allogeneic stem cell transplantation. TCRdb independently ran MiXCR on the RT-PCR reads; one entry per CDR3 protein. The sample holds approximately 410,000 distinct CDR3 sequences, 16% seen once. The specimen sequenced was blood, either unsorted or a sorted T cell fraction (not recorded which). Receptors originate from a human donor who was either an allogeneic HSCT recipient or a stem cell or donor lymphocyte infusion donor (not recorded which). It is not recorded whose cells these are; they may come from a transplant donor.

The chain couples TRBV18 to TRBJ2-7; 8 positions agree with TRBD1. CDR1 and CDR2 (germline): KGHSH, LQKENI. CDR3 length: 13 amino acids. V was pared by 5 bases and J by 4 bases, with 4 bases of the junction left unmatched. The CDR3 reads CASSKGQDYEQYF. Here the CDR3 DNA reads TGTGCCAGCTCAAAGGGACAGGATTACGAGCAGTACTTC.

The chain carries TRBV20-1 and TRBJ1-1; a possible D gene is TRBD1 (6 bases). Deletions cut 1 base from V and 1 base from J, with 10 bases between. The CDR3 loop spans 14 amino acids. Germline loops: CDR1 DFQATT, CDR2 SNEGSKA (reference sequence). The CDR3 here is CSARVRTENTEAFF. The DNA of the CDR3 is TGCAGTGCTAGAGTCAGGACAGAGAACACTGAAGCTTTCTTT.

V gene TRBV18 combines with J gene TRBJ2-2; D is ambiguous. The germline V and J ends were trimmed by 4 bases and 0 bases, with 12 bases remaining between them. The CDR3 runs 16 residues. Germline V gene lookup returns CDR1 KGHSH and CDR2 LQKENI. This CDR3 is CASSRTNMANTGELFF. The CDR3 region has the DNA TGTGCCAGCTCACGAACCAACATGGCGAACACCGGGGAGCTGTTTTTT.

The chain has TRBV12-3 or TRBV12-4 and TRBJ2-2; the D call may be TRBD1 or TRBD2 (6 bases each). Trimming removed 6 bases at V and 4 bases at J, with 18 bases between. This CDR3 comprises 16 residues. The CDR3 nucleotides are TGTGCCAGCAGCCTGCAACGGGGGCTGATCACCGGGGAGCTGTTTTTT. It is translated as CASSLQRGLITGELFF.

This sequence joins TRBV11-2 and TRBJ1-5; no reliable D call. Trimming took off 3 bases at V and 3 bases at J, with 6 bases between the two ends. In germline, CDR1 is SGHAT, CDR2 FQNNGV. The CDR3 runs to 13 residues. Written as DNA, the CDR3 is TGTGCCAGCAGCTTCGGCTTCAATCAGCCCCAGCATTTT. Protein product: CASSFGFNQPQHF.

The chain uses TRBV29-1 and TRBJ2-3; D is uncertain. CDR3 length equals 14 residues. Germline V lookup: CDR1 SQVTM, CDR2 ANQGSEA. V lost 4 bases and J lost 2, with 13 bases in between. In nucleotides, the CDR3 is TGCAGCGTTGCGGCGCGGCCCTCCACAGATACGCAGTATTTT. It is translated as CSVAARPSTDTQYF.

This clonotype has more than one count but fewer than ten. The J gene is TRBJ2-2, the V gene TRBV5-1, with TRBD2 matching 10 bases. V trimming: 4 bases; J trimming: 6 bases; junction bases outside the gene matches: 12. CDR1 and CDR2 (germline): SGHRS, YFSETQ. This CDR3 comprises 17 residues. The CDR3: CASSTHPLAGESGELFF. Written as DNA, the CDR3 is TGCGCCAGCAGCACCCATCCTCTAGCGGGAGAGTCCGGGGAGCTGTTTTTT.

The V gene is TRBV24-1, the J gene TRBJ2-1, with TRBD1 identical over 9 bases. CDR1 and CDR2 (germline): KGHDR, SFDVKD. The V gene end was trimmed by 3 bases and the J gene end by 5 bases; junction bases not matched to a gene: 7. The CDR3 covers 16 residues. CDR3 in DNA: TGTGCCACCAGTGATCCCGGGACAGGGTCACACAATGAGCAGTTCTTC. It yields the protein CATSDPGTGSHNEQFF.

This clonotype was observed a few times. This chain connects TRBV18 to TRBJ1-1; D gene ambiguous. Trimming removed 0 bases from V and 1 base from J, with 3 bases in between. Germline V CDR1 and CDR2: KGHSH, LQKENI. This CDR3 comprises 13 residues. The CDR3 sequence: CASSPPKNTEAFF. CDR3 DNA: TGTGCCAGCTCACCACCTAAGAACACTGAAGCTTTCTTT.

Concerning this clonotype itself: A much larger clone lies one base from this, so it may be a read error. The rearrangement joins TRBV24-1 to TRBJ1-1, with TRBD1 as a possible D gene (5 bases). V was trimmed by 4 bases and J by 11 bases, leaving 13 bases between them. CDR1 and CDR2 (germline): KGHDR, SFDVKD. The CDR3 has 12 residues. The CDR3 loop is CATSELSGTAFF. As DNA, the CDR3 is TGTGCCACCAGTGAATTATCAGGGACTGCTTTCTTT.

The CDR3 nucleotides are TGTGCCAGCAGAAAGTACGAGCAGTACTTC. Translating gives CASRKYEQYF. The gene calls are TRBV28 and TRBJ2-7, with unresolved D. Trimming pared 6 bases from V and 4 bases from J, leaving 4 bases between. The CDR3 has 10 residues. In germline, CDR1 is MDHEN, CDR2 SYDVKM.

This clonotype was detected only a few times. V gene TRBV11-2 combines with J gene TRBJ2-7, with D perhaps matching TRBD2 (6 bases). The ends were cut back, 1 base at V and 6 bases at J, with 13 bases in the middle. This CDR3 comprises 14 residues. CDR1 and CDR2 from the germline V gene are SGHAT and FQNNGV. CDR3 loop: CASSLGRVSFEQYF. CDR3 nucleotides: TGTGCCAGCAGCTTAGGGAGGGTAAGCTTCGAGCAGTACTTC. Filled out from reference TRBV11-2 and TRBJ2-7, the complete variable domain reads EAGVAQSPRYKIIEKRQSVAFWCNPISGHATLYWYQQILGQGPKLLIQFQNNGVVDDSQLPKDRFSAERLKGVDSTLKIQPAKLEDSAVYLCASSLGRVSFEQYFGPGTRLTVT.

This clonotype occurred a few times. This chain uses TRBV27 with TRBJ2-7; D is uncertain. The V and J ends lost 6 bases and 4 bases respectively, with 13 bases between them. CDR1 is MNHEY, CDR2 SMNVEV, per germline (reference sequence). CDR3 length: 13 residues. The CDR3 loop is CASSTSVPYEQYF. For the CDR3, the DNA is TGTGCCAGCAGCACCTCGGTGCCTTACGAGCAGTACTTC.

V is TRBV20-1 and J is TRBJ2-5, with 13 nucleotides matching TRBD2. Germline V gives CDR1 DFQATT, CDR2 SNEGSKA (reference sequence). V gave up 6 bases and J gave up 4 bases; unmatched junction bases: 8. The CDR3 loop spans 15 amino acids. Written as DNA, the CDR3 is TGCAGTGCCCAAACTAGCGGGGGGGTGCTAGAGACCCAGTACTTC. Its translation: CSAQTSGGVLETQYF.

This chain joins TRBV7-8 and TRBJ1-2, with TRBD1 matching over 8 bases. The germline CDR1 and CDR2 sequences are SGHVS and FQNEAQ. CDR3 length: 15 residues. Trimming removed 1 base from V and 9 bases from J; junction bases left unmatched: 10. This CDR3 is CASSLVSGQGASYTF. CDR3 sequence (DNA): TGTGCCAGCAGCTTAGTCTCGGGTCAGGGGGCGAGCTACACCTTC.

This clonotype came up a few times. The junction differs from germline at one of its ends, possibly a read error. The gene calls are TRBV7-7 and TRBJ1-2; D unclear. From germline, CDR1 is SSHAT and CDR2 FNYEAQ (reference sequence). The CDR3 totals 10 residues. CDR3: CALERDGHTF. CDR3 nucleotides: TGTGCTCTGGAAAGGGATGGCCACACCTTC.

The V call is TRBV6-1, the J call TRBJ2-6; 13 nucleotides agree with TRBD2. The trim removed 5 bases at V and 2 bases at J, leaving 6 bases unmatched. This CDR3 is built from 18 residues. Germline V gene sequence: CDR1 MNHNS, CDR2 SASEGT. CDR3 sequence reads: CASSRTSGGLPGANVLTF. The CDR3 DNA reads as TGTGCCAGCAGTCGGACTAGCGGGGGTCTTCCTGGGGCCAACGTCCTGACTTTC.

Only a few counts were recorded for this clonotype. The chain's CDR3 is CAMGRGRAETQYF. CDR3 DNA sequence: TGTGCCATGGGGCGGGGAAGGGCAGAGACCCAGTACTTC. The rearrangement joins TRBV7-2 to TRBJ2-5, with D perhaps TRBD2 (6 bases). Trimming took 10 bases from V and 4 from J, leaving 16 bases between them. CDR1 SGHTA and CDR2 FQGNSA come from the germline V gene. The CDR3 has 13 amino acids.

The chain links TRBV20-1 to TRBJ1-2; a possible D gene is TRBD1 (5 bases). V lost 0 bases to trimming and J lost 2 bases, with 19 bases between them. Germline CDR1 DFQATT, CDR2 SNEGSKA (reference sequence). The CDR3 length is 17 residues. CDR3 nucleotide sequence: TGCAGTGCTAGAGATCAAATTTTCTGGGGCGGGAACTATGGCTACACCTTC. Translating it yields CSARDQIFWGGNYGYTF.

The CDR3 DNA reads TGCGCCAGCAGCCAAGAAATCATGGTTGTCAAGCACGATGGCTACACCTTC. This sequence encodes CASSQEIMVVKHDGYTF. This rearrangement joins TRBV4-3 to TRBJ1-2; D call uncertain. The germline gives CDR1 LGHNA, CDR2 YSLEER. The CDR3 totals 17 residues. Trimming left V 0 bases short and J 6 bases short, with 20 bases between.

The V gene is TRBV16, the J gene TRBJ2-7, with unresolved D. Germline V lookup: CDR1 KGHSY, CDR2 FQNENV. The CDR3 covers 16 residues. V lost 4 bases and J lost 2, with 18 bases in between. The CDR3 reads CASSLPGQLLTYEQYF. CDR3 bases: TGTGCCAGCAGCCTTCCCGGGCAGCTGCTAACCTACGAGCAGTACTTC.